The entry that follows covers one TCR beta chain sequence. There is no known antigen for this receptor. No much larger clonotype is one base removed from it; base qualities were not supplied. The CDR3, cysteine through phenylalanine, is 15 amino acids long. The retained sequence is limited to the CDR3, 45 bases, with the frame set at the first base. V is trimmed back by 3 bases and J by 3 bases, and the junction contains 7 bases that no gene match accounts for. Per the germline V gene (reference sequence), SEHNR is the CDR1 and FQNEAQ is the CDR2. In this study, sorted CD4+ and CD8+ T cells from the blood of healthy subjects and of severe aplastic anemia patients had their TCR repertoires deep-sequenced. Ficoll-Paque density gradient centrifugation was used to isolate peripheral blood mononuclear cells. Before DNA extraction, CD4+ and CD8+ T cells were sorted by FACS or by magnetic beads. The data were obtained in a study of CD8+CD57+ T cells in acquired aplastic anemia (dated by TCRdb to 2017 to 2018). Regarding the study in general: DNA extracted from sorted CD4+ and CD8+ cells had a mean of around 3.3 ug, with a range of roughly 0.18 to 27.4 ug. For healthy donor samples, the average read count was about 10.8 million for CD4+ cells and approximately 12 million for CD8+ cells.

Paper-wide results and their limitations: Roughly 30 CD8+ CDR3 sequences were shared between patients and controls but appeared highly expressed in patients and within their immunodominant clones. No significant difference in CD8+ Simpson's diversity was found between patients and healthy controls (P=0.060).

Genomic DNA served as template for TCR beta VDJ combination and CDR3 sequence profiling. TCR repertoire sequencing was run on an Illumina HiSeq 2000. The study's own analysis went as follows. TRBV/TRBJ rearrangement plots, CDR3 size and DJ length profiles, and Simpson's diversity index were used to assess repertoires. The most abundant DNA sequence in the deep sequencing data was defined as the immunodominant clone. CDR3 amino acid sequences were checked for sharing across subjects and were also compared against the VDJdb database and published repertoires. TCRdb took the public reads, trimmed them with fastp at Q25, ran MiXCR for clone calling and kept in-frame beta chains. Duplicate CDR3 protein sequences are folded into a single record with the most common DNA and genes. The V and J calls shown here were made by TCRdb, not taken from the authors' results. This sample comprises over 200,000 distinct CDR3 sequences, 60% to 65% of them detected only once. The top ten constitute 25% to 30% of the sample.

Sequencing input: sorted CD4+, CD8+, or CD8+CD57+ T cells (not recorded which) from PBMCs. The origin of this receptor is a human donor in good health. The sequence joins TRBV7-9 to TRBJ2-7; 8 bases in the middle match TRBD2. The CDR3 protein sequence reads: CASSFVTSAIYEQYF. The nucleotide sequence is TGTGCCAGCAGCTTTGTGACTAGCGCAATCTACGAGCAGTACTTC.